Listed here is a single T cell receptor (beta chain). Its matching antigen is unknown. Within the sample, other DNA sequences also encode this same CDR3. This specimen comes from a study of T cell responses to AZD1222 COVID-19 vaccine. Produced via immunoSEQ multiplex PCR; TCRdb's table is partial and in-frame only. The sample holds 55,000 to 75,000 clones, more than 65% seen once. V was shortened by 6 bases and J by 1 base, with 9 bases between the two germline ends. The CDR3 has 13 amino acids. Study-wide findings and caveats: Two doses of AZD1222 preceded a rise in Spike-specific TCR breadth and depth. Clonal diversity may have been underestimated in mostly white British donors. Along spike, vaccine-associated CD4 TCRs were found throughout, with dominance at 160-218 and 743-854.

The receptor's source is an adult in good health. The sequences come from peripheral blood, collected on day 0 of MenACWY control vaccination. The chain joins TRBV12-3 or TRBV12-4 to TRBJ1-1; D is perhaps TRBD1 (5 bases). CDR3 DNA: TGTGCCAGCAGCCTGGGACCGAACACTGAAGCTTTCTTT. Protein sequence: CASSLGPNTEAFF.